Included here is one T cell receptor beta chain sequence, with context. The target antigen is unknown. Germline CDR1 reads SGHTA; CDR2 reads FQGNSA. V lost 6 bases to trimming and J lost 1 base, with 15 bases between them. The CDR3 sequence is 15 residues long. Unique molecular identifiers were built into the TCR beta cDNA libraries. Yield was around 500,000 cDNA molecules from 1 to 10 million T cells. Each CDR3 protein gets one entry after TCRdb re-called the PCR reads with MiXCR. The sample comprises fewer than 900,000 distinct CDR3 sequences, about half of which are singletons, and roughly 4.5% rests with the top ten. The data stem from a study of post-analysis software for immune sequencing data. Study conclusions and caveats: A handful of TRBV segments were significantly more frequent in patients than in controls. TRBV5-6, TRBV5-1 and TRBV20-1 were among these segments. Samples from a shared batch, those prepared together, strongly co-clustered by F measure.

Sequencing was performed on blood. The rearrangement links TRBV7-2 to TRBJ1-1; TRBD1 might be the D (5 bases). This clonotype was obtained from a girl between 10 and 17 years old with multiple sclerosis. CDR3 region: CASSLTRTGNTEAFF. CDR3 nucleotide sequence: TGTGCCAGCAGTCTTACCCGTACAGGGAACACTGAAGCTTTCTTT.